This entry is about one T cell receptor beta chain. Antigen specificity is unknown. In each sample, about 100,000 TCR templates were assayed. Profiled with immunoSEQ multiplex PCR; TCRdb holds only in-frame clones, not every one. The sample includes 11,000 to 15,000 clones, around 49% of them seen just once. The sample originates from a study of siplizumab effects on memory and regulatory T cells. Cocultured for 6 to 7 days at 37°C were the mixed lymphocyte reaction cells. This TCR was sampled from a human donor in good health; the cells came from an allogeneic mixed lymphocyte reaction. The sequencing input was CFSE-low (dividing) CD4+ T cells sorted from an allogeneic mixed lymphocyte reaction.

Here the CDR3 DNA reads TGTGCCAGCAGCTTACTCTGGGGGTCCTACAATGAGCAGTTCTTC. Its translation: CASSLLWGSYNEQFF. This chain joins TRBV7-3 and TRBJ2-1; the D gene could be TRBD1 or TRBD2 (5 bases each). Germline CDR1 is SGHTA and CDR2 is FQGTGA. V lost 2 bases to trimming and J lost 1 base, with 9 bases between them. The CDR3 runs 15 residues.